This T cell receptor (beta chain) derives from a study of T cell responses to AZD1222 COVID-19 vaccine. Findings and limits, study-wide: With dominance at 160-218 and 743-854, vaccine-associated CD4 TCRs spanned spike. A mostly white British donor set with more females was recruited, and clonal diversity was possibly underestimated. It was only after the peak T cell response that any repertoires were sampled. The number of AZD1222 recipients seropositive at baseline was only 6 or 7.

About this clone itself: Antigen: not known.

V was pared by 4 bases and J by 1 base, with 7 bases between. Germline CDR1 is LNHDA and CDR2 is SQIVND (reference sequence). The CDR3 length is 13 residues. Only in-frame clones appear in the TCRdb table, and some are missing; sequencing was by immunoSEQ multiplex PCR. The sample holds tens of thousands of clones, roughly 90% seen once. V is TRBV19 and J is TRBJ1-1; tentative D call: TRBD1 (5 bases). The TCR was taken from an adult who received the AZD1222 COVID-19 vaccine. The sequenced sample was peripheral blood, obtained 28 days after the second AZD1222 dose. The CDR3 region is CASSTTANTEAFF. The CDR3 bases are TGTGCCAGTAGTACGACAGCGAACACTGAAGCTTTCTTT.